This T cell receptor (beta chain) was identified in a study of CD8+ T cells in alopecia areata listed by TCRdb under 2018. Regarding the research as a whole: The treated patients, all with moderate-to-severe alopecia areata, were enrolled in an open-label pilot trial of oral tofacitinib given at 5 to 10 mg twice daily. Patients received tofacitinib for 6 to 18 months and were then followed off drug for 6 months to check for delayed response and recurrence. The study used high-throughput TCRbeta sequencing to examine T cell clonal expansion in alopecia areata, in both the C3H/HeJ mouse model and human patients. Scalp tissue and sorted CD4+ and CD8+ peripheral blood T cells from patchy and totalis/universalis alopecia areata patients and from healthy controls were covered by human TCRbeta sequencing. Biopsies were taken from tofacitinib-treated patients at baseline and at 4 and 24 weeks of treatment, and a later scalp biopsy was taken in several of the tofacitinib-treated patients. Scalp clonality was compared among normal scalp (n=4), patchy alopecia areata scalp (n=8), and alopecia totalis/universalis scalp (n=8). RNA was extracted with the PAXgene miRNA kit for fixed scalp, the miRNeasy kit for PBMCs, and the RNeasy kit for mouse skin. immunoSEQ multiplex PCR using 35 Vbeta forward primers and 13 Jbeta reverse primers was used to amplify TCRbeta CDR3 regions.

Preparation of the library involved the immunoSEQ multiplex PCR assay. For TCR sequencing, RNA was extracted from every sample and reverse transcribed into cDNA to serve as template. SuperScript III was used to make first-strand cDNA, primed with a 2:1 mix of oligo-dT and random hexamers. Amplification bias was assessed with a synthetic immune receptor repertoire, and residual bias was removed computationally. In the source study's methods: After raw reads were preprocessed to remove errors, the CDR3 was defined following IMGT conventions as running from the conserved cysteine to phenylalanine. Clonality was computed by normalizing Shannon entropy by log2 of the number of productive unique TCRs and subtracting the result from 1. Scalp TCRbeta sequences were cross-referenced with sorted blood CD4 and CD8 repertoires so that the CD4 or CD8 identity of scalp clones could be inferred. The table comes from immuneACCESS by way of TCRdb, which keeps in-frame sequences with V and J called. Part of the clones is missing from these tables; in studies checked, under half for an unresolved V gene and the rest for unknown reasons. Clone size and the V and J calls come from that table; the DNA yielded D and trimming. This sample lists about 140,000 clones; roughly 46% were detected once. Of the sample, approximately 0.99% is held by the ten largest clones.

This clone was seen a few times. Its antigen remains undetermined. No qualities accompany the bases; no much larger clone lies one base away. The CDR3 sequence holds 13 residues, the cysteine and phenylalanine included. Only the CDR3 DNA stays, 39 bases, in frame from base 1. V loses 7 bases, J loses 2 bases, and the germline ends lie 14 bases apart. From the germline V gene, CDR1 is SQVTM and CDR2 is ANQGSEA. Overall study outcomes, separate from this receptor: Shared TCR sequences between patients were less evident than in mice, which may be partly attributable to HLA diversity in the patient population. Scalp TCR repertoire analysis is complicated because resident alphabeta T cells in normal human skin are also sequenced, whereas mouse skin is dominated by gammadelta T cells. Lesional scalp, especially in alopecia totalis/universalis, showed higher clonality and more expanded CD8+ clones than normal scalp, suggesting antigenic drive.

The meaning of the sample's time point label: baseline before oral tofacitinib. Lesional scalp punch biopsies and peripheral blood were obtained from alopecia areata patients. PBMCs were isolated by density centrifugation and stained for CD3, CD4 and CD8, and CD4+ and CD8+ T cells were sorted on a FACSAria. This clonotype was sampled from a human donor with alopecia areata. The chain is assembled from TRBV29-1 and TRBJ2-5; the D segment might be TRBD1 or TRBD2, since each matches 6 bases. The specimen was CD4+ T cells sorted from blood, collected at week 0. In nucleotide form, the sequence is TGCAGCGGAGGGGGAGGCCTTCAAGAGACCCAGTACTTC. Its product reads: CSGGGGLQETQYF.